The source of this T cell receptor (beta chain) is a study of T cell repertoires in aging, cancer and after chemotherapy. Study observations and caveats: Loss of evenness, beyond lost richness, contributed to age-related TCR diversity decline in cancer patients.

A mixed TRB-A/B primer pool amplified rearranged TRB by multiplex touch-down PCR. TCRdb independently ran MiXCR on the multiplex PCR reads; one entry per CDR3 protein. This sample carries under 8,500 distinct CDR3 sequences, 32% of them seen once, and the ten largest clones take more than 3%. The template was genomic DNA from peripheral blood, not RNA. On this clonotype: Its cognate antigen is unknown.

The CDR3 spans 14 residues. CDR1 and CDR2 (germline): MNHEY, SVGAGI. Trimming cost V 7 bases and J 4 bases; bases outside gene matches: 8. The sample comprised blood. The chain carries TRBV6-5 and TRBJ1-2; 8 nucleotides match TRBD1. The TCR sequence derives from a human donor in good health. In nucleotides, the CDR3 is TGTGCCAGCACCCAAGGGACAGGTAGCTATGGCTACACCTTC. Its protein product is CASTQGTGSYGYTF.